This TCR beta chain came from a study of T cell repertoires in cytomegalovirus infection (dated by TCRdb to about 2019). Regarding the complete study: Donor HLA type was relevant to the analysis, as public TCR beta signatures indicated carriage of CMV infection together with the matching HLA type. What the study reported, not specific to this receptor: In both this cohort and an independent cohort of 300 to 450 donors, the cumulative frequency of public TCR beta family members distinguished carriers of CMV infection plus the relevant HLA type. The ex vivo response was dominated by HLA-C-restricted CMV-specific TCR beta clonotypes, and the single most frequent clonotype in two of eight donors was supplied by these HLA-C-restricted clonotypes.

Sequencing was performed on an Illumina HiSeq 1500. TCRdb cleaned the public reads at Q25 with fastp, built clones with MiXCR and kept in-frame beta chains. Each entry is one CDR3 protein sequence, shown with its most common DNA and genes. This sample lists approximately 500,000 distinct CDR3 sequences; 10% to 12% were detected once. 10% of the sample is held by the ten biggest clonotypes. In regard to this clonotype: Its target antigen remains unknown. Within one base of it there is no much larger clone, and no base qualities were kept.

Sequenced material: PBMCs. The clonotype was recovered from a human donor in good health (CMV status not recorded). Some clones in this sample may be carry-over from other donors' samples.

The CDR3 region has the sequence CASSLLGWGGHNEQFF. The bases read TGTGCCAGCAGTTTATTAGGATGGGGGGGTCACAATGAGCAGTTCTTC. The sequence joins TRBV28 to TRBJ2-1; 7 central bases correspond to TRBD2. Trimming takes 1 base off V and 5 bases off J; junction bases not matched to a gene: 8. The germline V gene encodes CDR1 MDHEN and CDR2 SYDVKM. Its CDR3 holds 16 amino acids, cysteine through phenylalanine. Only the CDR3 region is kept as DNA, spanning 48 bases read in frame from base 1.